This T cell receptor (beta chain) was identified during a study of T cells in Graves' hyperthyroidism and ophthalmopathy. For the study at large: The blood sample was taken at first diagnosis, before treatment began.

Ten or more counts support this clonotype. The target antigen is unknown. The study excluded patients with uncontrolled infection, other autoimmune disease, pregnancy or lactation. The investigators amplified TCR beta CDR3 regions from RNA transcripts. The study used the HTBI primer set for a first-round RT-PCR of the TCR CDR3. TCRdb ran MiXCR on the multiplex PCR reads and lists one entry per CDR3 protein. The table has about 330,000 distinct CDR3 sequences, about an eighth seen once. Regarding the study as a whole: Most clonotypes expanded in the thyroid (above 0.001) were also present in blood.

The sample was blood. The TCR comes from a woman between 40 and 55 years old with Graves' ophthalmopathy.

CDR3 DNA: TGTGCCAGCAGTTTATCGAGGAGGCGGGGGGCAGGGGTGTCTGGAAACACCATATATTTT. As protein: CASSLSRRRGAGVSGNTIYF. This chain connects TRBV28 to TRBJ1-3, with D possibly matching TRBD1 (6 bases). CDR3 length equals 20 residues. The ends were cut back, 1 base at V and 1 base at J, with 23 bases in the middle. The germline gives CDR1 MDHEN, CDR2 SYDVKM.